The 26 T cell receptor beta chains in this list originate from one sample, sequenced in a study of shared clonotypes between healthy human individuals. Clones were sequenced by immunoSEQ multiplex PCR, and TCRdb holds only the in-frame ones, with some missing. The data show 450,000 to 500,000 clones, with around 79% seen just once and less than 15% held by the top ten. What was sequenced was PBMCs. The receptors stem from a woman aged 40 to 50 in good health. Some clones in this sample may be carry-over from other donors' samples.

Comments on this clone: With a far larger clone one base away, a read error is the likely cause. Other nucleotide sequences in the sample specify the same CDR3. This CDR3 reads CASRRTDYEQYF. CDR3 in DNA: TGTGCAAGCAGGAGGACAGATTACGAGCAGTACTTC. This chain connects TRBV6-5 to TRBJ2-7; D is perhaps TRBD1 (6 bases). There are 12 residues in the CDR3. Germline CDR1 reads MNHEY; CDR2 reads SVGAGI.

CDR3 sequence (DNA): TGCGCCAGCAGCAGGGCCGCGCGGAACACTGAAGCTTTCTTT. It encodes CASSRAARNTEAFF. The chain carries TRBV10-2 and TRBJ1-1; possible D gene TRBD1, 5 bases. This CDR3 contains 14 residues. V was cut by 6 bases and J by 1 base, with 12 bases left in between. CDR1 and CDR2 (germline): WSHSY, SAAADI.

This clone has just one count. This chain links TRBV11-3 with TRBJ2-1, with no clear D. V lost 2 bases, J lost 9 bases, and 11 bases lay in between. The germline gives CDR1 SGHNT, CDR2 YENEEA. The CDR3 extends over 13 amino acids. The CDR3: CASSLFPSGEQFF. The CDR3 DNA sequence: TGTGCCAGCAGCTTATTTCCTAGTGGTGAGCAGTTCTTC.

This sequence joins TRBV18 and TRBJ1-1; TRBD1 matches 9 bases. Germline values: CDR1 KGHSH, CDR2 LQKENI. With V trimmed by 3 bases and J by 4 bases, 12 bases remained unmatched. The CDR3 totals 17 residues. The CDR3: CASSPTATTGGGTEAFF. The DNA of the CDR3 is TGTGCCAGCTCACCGACGGCTACGACAGGGGGAGGCACTGAAGCTTTCTTT.

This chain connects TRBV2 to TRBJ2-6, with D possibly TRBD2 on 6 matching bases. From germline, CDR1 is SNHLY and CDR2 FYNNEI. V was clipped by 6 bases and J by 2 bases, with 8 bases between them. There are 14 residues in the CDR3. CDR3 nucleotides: TGTGCCAGCAGGGGGGGTACTGGGGCCAACGTCCTGACTTTC. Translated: CASRGGTGANVLTF.

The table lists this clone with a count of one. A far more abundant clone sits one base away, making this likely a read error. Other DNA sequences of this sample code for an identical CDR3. Written as DNA, the CDR3 is TGTGCCAGCAGCGTTAGCGGGAGCTCCTACAATGAGCAGTTCTTC. This codes for CASSVSGSSYNEQFF. V and J are TRBV9 and TRBJ2-1, with TRBD2 identical over 9 bases. V shed 2 bases, J shed 0 bases, and the junction held 0 bases outside the gene matches. This CDR3 spans 15 amino acids. Germline assignment: CDR1 SGDLS and CDR2 YYNGEE.

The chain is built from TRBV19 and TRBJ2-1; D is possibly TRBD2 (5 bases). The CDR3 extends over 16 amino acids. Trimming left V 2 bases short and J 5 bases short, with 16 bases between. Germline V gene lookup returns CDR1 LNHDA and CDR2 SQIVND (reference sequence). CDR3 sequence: CASSIRLVRGHNEQFF. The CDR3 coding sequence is TGTGCCAGTAGTATACGCTTAGTAAGAGGGCACAATGAGCAGTTCTTC.

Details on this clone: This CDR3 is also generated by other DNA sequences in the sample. The CDR3 spells CASSEDGSYEQYF. CDR3 DNA sequence: TGCGCCAGCAGCGAGGACGGCTCCTACGAGCAGTACTTC. The J gene is TRBJ2-7, the V gene TRBV5-1; D unclear. The germline V gene encodes CDR1 SGHRS and CDR2 YFSETQ. The V and J ends lost 4 bases and 0 bases respectively, with 8 bases between them. The CDR3 contains 13 residues.

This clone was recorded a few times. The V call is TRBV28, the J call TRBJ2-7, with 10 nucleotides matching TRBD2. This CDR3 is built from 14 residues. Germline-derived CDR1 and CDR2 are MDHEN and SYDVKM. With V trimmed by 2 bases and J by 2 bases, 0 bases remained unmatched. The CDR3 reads CASSLLAGAYEQYF. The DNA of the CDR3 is TGTGCCAGCAGTTTACTAGCGGGAGCCTACGAGCAGTACTTC.

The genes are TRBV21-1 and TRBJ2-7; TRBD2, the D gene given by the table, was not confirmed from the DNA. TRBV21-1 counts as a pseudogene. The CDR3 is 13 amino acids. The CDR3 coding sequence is TGTGCCAGCAGCAGGCAGACTCCGCAAGAGCAGTACTTC. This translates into CASSRQTPQEQYF.

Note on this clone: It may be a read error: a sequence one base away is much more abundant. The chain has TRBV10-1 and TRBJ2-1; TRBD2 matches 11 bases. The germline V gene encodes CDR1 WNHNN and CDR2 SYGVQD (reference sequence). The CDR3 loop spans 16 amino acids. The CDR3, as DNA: TGCGCCAGCGGTGAGGAGGGTTCTAGCGGGAGGAATGAGCAGTTCTTC. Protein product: CASGEEGSSGRNEQFF.

CDR3 in DNA: TGCGCCAGCAGCTTGGTTACGACAGGGGGCGGCTACACCTTC. Amino acid sequence: CASSLVTTGGGYTF. The chain joins TRBV5-1 to TRBJ1-2, with TRBD1 matching 10 bases. V gave up 0 bases and J gave up 8 bases; unmatched junction bases: 4. Germline V lookup: CDR1 SGHRS, CDR2 YFSETQ. The CDR3 consists of 14 residues.

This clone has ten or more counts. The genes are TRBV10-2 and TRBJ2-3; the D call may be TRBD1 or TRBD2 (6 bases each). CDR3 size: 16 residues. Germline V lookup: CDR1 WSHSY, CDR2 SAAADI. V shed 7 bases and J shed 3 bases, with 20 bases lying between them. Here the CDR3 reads CASTQGGGRMTDTQYF. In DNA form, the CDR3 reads TGCGCCAGCACCCAAGGAGGGGGGAGAATGACAGATACGCAGTATTTT.

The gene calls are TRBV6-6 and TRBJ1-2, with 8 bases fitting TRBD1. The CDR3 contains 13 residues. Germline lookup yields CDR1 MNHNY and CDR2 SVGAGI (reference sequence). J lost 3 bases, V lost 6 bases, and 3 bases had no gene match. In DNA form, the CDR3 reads TGTGCCAGCAGATTGACAGGGGACTATGGCTACACCTTC. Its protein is CASRLTGDYGYTF.

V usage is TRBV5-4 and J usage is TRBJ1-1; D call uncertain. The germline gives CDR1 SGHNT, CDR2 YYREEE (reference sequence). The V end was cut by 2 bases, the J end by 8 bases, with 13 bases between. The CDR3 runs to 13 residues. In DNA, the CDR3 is TGTGCCAGCAGCTTACTGGTAAACCGGGAAGCTTTCTTT. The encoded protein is CASSLLVNREAFF.

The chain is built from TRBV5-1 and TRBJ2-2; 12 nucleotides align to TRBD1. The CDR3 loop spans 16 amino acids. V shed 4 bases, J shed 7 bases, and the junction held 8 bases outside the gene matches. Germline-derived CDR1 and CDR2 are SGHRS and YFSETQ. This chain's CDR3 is CASSPEGQGASGELFF. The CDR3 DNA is TGCGCCAGCAGCCCAGAGGGACAGGGGGCTAGCGGGGAGCTGTTTTTT.

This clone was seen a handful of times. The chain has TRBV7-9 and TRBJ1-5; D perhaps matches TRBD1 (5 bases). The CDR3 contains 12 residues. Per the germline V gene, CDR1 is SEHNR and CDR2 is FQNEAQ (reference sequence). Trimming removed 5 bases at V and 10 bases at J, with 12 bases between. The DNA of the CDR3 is TGTGCCAGCAGCATAGGGGACGAACCCCAGCATTTT. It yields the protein CASSIGDEPQHF.

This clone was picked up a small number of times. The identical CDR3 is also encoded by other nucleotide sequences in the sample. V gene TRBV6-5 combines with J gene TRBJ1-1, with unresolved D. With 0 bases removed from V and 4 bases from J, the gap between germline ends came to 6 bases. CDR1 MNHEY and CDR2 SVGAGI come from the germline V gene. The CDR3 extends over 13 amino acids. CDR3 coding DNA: TGTGCCAGCAGTTACTCGATAAGCACTGAAGCTTTCTTT. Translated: CASSYSISTEAFF.

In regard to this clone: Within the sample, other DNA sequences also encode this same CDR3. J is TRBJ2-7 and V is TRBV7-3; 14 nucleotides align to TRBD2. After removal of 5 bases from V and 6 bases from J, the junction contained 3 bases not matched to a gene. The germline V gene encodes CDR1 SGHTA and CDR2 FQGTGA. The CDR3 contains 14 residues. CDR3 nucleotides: TGTGCCAGCAGCCCCGGACTAGCGGGAGGCGAGCAGTACTTC. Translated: CASSPGLAGGEQYF.

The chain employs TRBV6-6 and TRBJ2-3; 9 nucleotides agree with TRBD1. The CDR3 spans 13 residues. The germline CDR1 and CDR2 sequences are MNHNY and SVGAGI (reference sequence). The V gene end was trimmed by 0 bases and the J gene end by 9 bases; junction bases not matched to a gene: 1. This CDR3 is CASSYSTGGTQYF. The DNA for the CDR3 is TGTGCCAGCAGTTACTCCACAGGGGGCACGCAGTATTTT.

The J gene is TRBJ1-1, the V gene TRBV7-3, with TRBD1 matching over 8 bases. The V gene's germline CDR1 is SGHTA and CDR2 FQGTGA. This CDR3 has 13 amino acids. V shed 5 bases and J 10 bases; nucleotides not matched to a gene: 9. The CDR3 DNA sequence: TGTGCCAGCAGCCAGGGACAGGCGCTCGGAGCTTTCTTT. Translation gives CASSQGQALGAFF. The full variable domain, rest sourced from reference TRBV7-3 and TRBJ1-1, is GAGVSQTPSNKVTEKGKYVELRCDPISGHTALYWYRQSLGQGPEFLIYFQGTGAADDSGLPNDRFFAVRPEGSVSTLKIQRTERGDSAVYLCASSQGQALGAFFGQGTRLTVV.

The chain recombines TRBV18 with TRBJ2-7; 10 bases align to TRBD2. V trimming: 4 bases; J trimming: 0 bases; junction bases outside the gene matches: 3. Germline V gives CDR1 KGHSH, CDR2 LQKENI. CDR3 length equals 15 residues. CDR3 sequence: CASSQASGSSYEQYF. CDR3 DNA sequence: TGTGCCAGCTCACAAGCTAGCGGGAGCTCCTACGAGCAGTACTTC.

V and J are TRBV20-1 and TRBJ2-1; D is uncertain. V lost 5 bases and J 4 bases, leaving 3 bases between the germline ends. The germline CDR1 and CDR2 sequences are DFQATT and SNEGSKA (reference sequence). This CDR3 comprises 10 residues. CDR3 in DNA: TGCAGTGCTTCTTACAATGAGCAGTTCTTC. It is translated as CSASYNEQFF.

CDR3 in amino acids: CASSIDSTNEKLFF. CDR3 bases: TGTGCCAGTAGTATAGACTCAACTAATGAAAAACTGTTTTTT. The chain has TRBV19 and TRBJ1-4, with D unclear. The V end lost 0 bases, the J end lost 0 bases, and 2 bases lay between the germline ends. This CDR3 region has 14 residues. Germline loops: CDR1 LNHDA, CDR2 SQIVND (reference sequence).

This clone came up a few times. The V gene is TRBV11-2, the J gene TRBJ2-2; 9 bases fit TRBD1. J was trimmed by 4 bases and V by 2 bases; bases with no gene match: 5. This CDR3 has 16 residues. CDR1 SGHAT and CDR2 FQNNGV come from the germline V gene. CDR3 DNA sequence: TGTGCCAGCAGCTTATATTGGACAGGGGCCACCGGGGAGCTGTTTTTT. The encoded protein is CASSLYWTGATGELFF. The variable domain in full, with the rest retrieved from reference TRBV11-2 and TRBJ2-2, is EAGVAQSPRYKIIEKRQSVAFWCNPISGHATLYWYQQILGQGPKLLIQFQNNGVVDDSQLPKDRFSAERLKGVDSTLKIQPAKLEDSAVYLCASSLYWTGATGELFFGEGSRLTVL.

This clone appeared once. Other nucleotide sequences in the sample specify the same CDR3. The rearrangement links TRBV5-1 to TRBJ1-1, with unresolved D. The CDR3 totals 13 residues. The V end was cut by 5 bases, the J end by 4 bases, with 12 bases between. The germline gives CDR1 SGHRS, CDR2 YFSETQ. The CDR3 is CASSIWVGTEAFF. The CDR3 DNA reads TGCGCCAGCAGTATCTGGGTCGGCACTGAAGCTTTCTTT.